Below are 9 T cell receptor beta chains sequenced from a single sample in a study of blood T cells in healthy people across ages. Primed by a sample-barcoded 5' primer and a J-beta primer mix, a second PCR proceeded for about 6 to 12 cycles. A single record per CDR3 protein comes from TCRdb applying MiXCR to the 5' RACE reads. Of around 1,800,000 distinct CDR3 sequences listed, about two fifths are singletons. Sequenced material: blood. The receptors come from a human donor in good health.

Only a few counts were recorded for this clonotype. The chain couples TRBV18 to TRBJ2-7, with D maybe TRBD2 (7 bases). The length of the CDR3 is 15 residues. The germline V gene has CDR1 KGHSH and CDR2 LQKENI. V lost 3 bases to trimming and J lost 3 bases, with 15 bases between them. The CDR3 region is CASSPSPGGGYEQYF. DNA of the CDR3: TGTGCCAGCTCACCTTCACCGGGGGGCGGCTACGAGCAGTACTTC. Full variable domain (rest looked up from reference TRBV18 and TRBJ2-7): NAGVMQNPRHLVRRRGQEARLRCSPMKGHSHVYWYRQLPEEGLKFMVYLQKENIIDESGMPKERFSAEFPKEGPSILRIQQVVRGDSAAYFCASSPSPGGGYEQYFGPGTRLTVT.

The chain has TRBV7-9 and TRBJ2-2, with 7 bases fitting TRBD1. The CDR3 is 12 residues long. The germline V gene has CDR1 SEHNR and CDR2 FQNEAQ (reference sequence). CDR3 region: CACSQGPGELFF. DNA of the CDR3: TGTGCTTGCTCACAGGGGCCCGGGGAGCTGTTTTTT.

The chain is built from TRBV9 and TRBJ1-1; D uncertain. Germline V gene data show CDR1 as SGDLS and CDR2 as YYNGEE. The CDR3 loop spans 14 amino acids. V lost 0 bases and J 1 base, leaving 7 bases between the germline ends. The CDR3 here is CASSVGAGNTEAFF. CDR3 coding DNA: TGTGCCAGCAGCGTAGGAGCCGGGAACACTGAAGCTTTCTTT.

To note about this clonotype: Relative to the germline gene, one junction end is altered; a read error may explain this. The chain is built from TRBV7-2 and TRBJ2-6; TRBD2 matches at 8 bases. The CDR3 is 19 amino acids. Germline CDR1 SGHTA, CDR2 FQGNSA. This CDR3 reads CTSSPSPIAGSSGANVRTF. The CDR3 bases are TGTACCAGCAGCCCCAGTCCCATAGCGGGGAGCTCTGGGGCCAACGTCCGGACTTTC.

The rearrangement uses TRBV27 and TRBJ1-1, with D unresolved. CDR1 MNHEY and CDR2 SMNVEV come from the germline V gene (reference sequence). This CDR3 has 16 amino acids. V gave up 2 bases and J gave up 4 bases, with 17 bases separating them. DNA for the CDR3: TGTGCCAGCAGTTTACGAGGTCTCCTCCCAGGCACTGAAGCTTTCTTT. The encoded protein is CASSLRGLLPGTEAFF.

This clonotype was detected a few times. The V call is TRBV28, the J call TRBJ2-7, with D possibly matching TRBD2 (7 bases). CDR3 length equals 15 residues. V was pared by 7 bases and J by 0 bases, with 16 bases between. Germline values: CDR1 MDHEN, CDR2 SYDVKM. CDR3 coding DNA: TGTGCCAGCAACCCTCCCGGGGGGCCCTCCTACGAGCAGTACTTC. Its translation: CASNPPGGPSYEQYF.

This clonotype came up many times. The chain joins TRBV10-3 to TRBJ2-7, with D perhaps matching TRBD1 (6 bases). The germline CDR1 and CDR2 sequences are ENHRY and SYGVKD. The V gene lost 2 bases and the J gene lost 5 bases, with 16 bases spanning the gap. This CDR3 region has 15 residues. Written as DNA, the CDR3 is TGTGCCATCAGTGAGGTGGCAGGGGTAATGGACGAGCAGTACTTC. This gives the protein CAISEVAGVMDEQYF.

There are a few counts of this clonotype. Relative to the germline gene, one junction end is altered; a read error may explain this. This chain uses TRBV10-3 with TRBJ2-1; weak D call: TRBD2 (6 bases). There are 15 residues in the CDR3. CDR1 and CDR2 from the germline V gene are ENHRY and SYGVKD. CDR3 DNA: TGTGCCATCACTGAGAATAGCGGTACCTACAATGAGCAGTTCTTC. Translating gives CAITENSGTYNEQFF.

This clonotype was observed a few times. The gene calls are TRBV20-1 and TRBJ2-7; 7 bases agree with TRBD1. Looked up from germline, CDR1 is DFQATT and CDR2 is SNEGSKA (reference sequence). This CDR3 is 14 amino acids long. V shed 6 bases, J shed 2 bases, and the junction held 10 bases outside the gene matches. The CDR3 here is CSAVGNRGAYEQYF. The CDR3 DNA sequence: TGCAGTGCCGTTGGAAACAGGGGCGCCTACGAGCAGTACTTC.